This T cell receptor (beta chain) was obtained from a study of T cell responses to AZD1222 COVID-19 vaccine. For the study at large: Second doses were pooled across both intervals (about 4 or about 12 weeks).

The CDR3 totals 20 residues. The germline gives CDR1 SGHRS, CDR2 YFSETQ. The J segment lost 0 bases and the V segment lost 0 bases, leaving 13 bases of the junction unmatched. Concerning this clone itself: What it binds is not known.

Findings of the study overall: Only 5 to 7 AZD1222 recipients were seropositive at baseline. Donors were chiefly white British, with a greater number of females, and clonal diversity was perhaps underestimated. Repertoire sampling occurred only after the peak T cell response.

Sequenced by immunoSEQ multiplex PCR; TCRdb stores in-frame clones only, minus some. The sample comprises 110,000 to 150,000 clones, 92% of which are singletons, and less than 4.5% rests with the top ten. The genes are TRBV5-1 and TRBJ2-1, with 9 bases that match TRBD2. The receptor comes from an adult in good health. The sample in question was peripheral blood, obtained on day 0 of AZD1222 vaccination. CDR3 loop: CASSLASPAGGLISYNEQFF. DNA for the CDR3: TGCGCCAGCAGCTTGGCTTCACCAGCGGGAGGACTGATCTCCTACAATGAGCAGTTCTTC.